This section outlines one TCR beta chain sequence together with its context. No cognate antigen has been identified for it. No base quality information exists; no much larger clone differs at one position. The germline V gene (reference sequence) specifies SSHAT as CDR1 and FNYEAQ as CDR2. Spanning cysteine to phenylalanine, the CDR3 consists of 16 amino acids. Only the CDR3 region is kept as DNA, spanning 48 bases read in frame from base 1. Trimming accounts for 3 bases at V and 3 bases at J, while the number of junction bases matched to no gene is 3. The record originates from a study of blood T cell repertoires in COVID-19 (TCRdb year 2020). Study-level background: The collaborator samples originated in the United States, Italy and Spain and spanned the acute and convalescent phases of COVID-19. The material from the prospective study consisted of cDNA or gDNA derived from T cells, B-cell-depleted T cells, or PBMCs. The sample metadata nearly always contained a de-identified subject ID, COVID-19 status, age in years and sex. Samples were obtained from the ongoing ImmuneRACE study (first 160 participants) and from 1,200 or so subjects provided by 6 global collaborators. Where available, HLA class I and class II types were taken from metadata supplied by the sample provider and were not determined by assay-based typing. Deeply sampled blood TCRbeta repertoires from subjects exposed to, actively infected with, or recovered from COVID-19 were included in the dataset. A freely available public database, intended as a resource for researchers studying the immune response to SARS-CoV-2, is where the repertoires were released. Results and caveats for the whole study, not just this receptor: Clinical and demographic metadata were provided uncurated, with the amount varying by source and participant.

TCRbeta CDR3 regions were amplified from genomic DNA using the immunoSEQ Assay, a bias-controlled multiplex PCR. The source study handled its data this way. The number of nucleated cells in each sample was estimated from the amplification of reference gene primers within the assay. To quantify the absolute abundance of each unique TCRbeta CDR3 rearrangement, sequence reads were collapsed and filtered. Productive Simpson clonality was computed per sample as the square root of Simpson's diversity index over productive rearrangements. TCRdb obtained this table from immuneACCESS and retained in-frame rearrangements with V and J assigned. These tables miss some clones; where compared with another copy, unresolved V genes account for less than half of the shortfall, and the remainder is unexplained. Clone size and V and J calls were adopted from that table, with D and trimming inferred from the DNA. Here the sample has tens of thousands of clones; 84% occur a single time. Approximately 25% of the sample belongs to the ten largest clones.

Whole blood was collected in K2EDTA tubes by collaborating institutions according to the institutions' own protocols. For TCRbeta analysis, collaborator samples were shipped as frozen whole blood, as isolated PBMCs, or as DNA extracted from either sample type. The sequencing sample was made of peripheral blood. The V and J segments used are TRBV7-7 and TRBJ2-3; a stretch of 13 junction bases matches TRBD2. The origin of this receptor is a man aged 55 to 70 with acute or convalescent COVID-19. This receptor has the CDR3 CASSLGTSGETDTQYF. The DNA sequence is TGTGCCAGCAGCTTGGGGACTAGCGGGGAAACAGATACGCAGTATTTT. With the portions outside the CDR3 filled from the reference TRBV7-7 and TRBJ2-3 genes, the complete variable region becomes GAGVSQSPRYKVTKRGQDVTLRCDPISSHATLYWYQQALGQGPEFLTYFNYEAQPDKSGLPSDRFSAERPEGSISTLTIQRTEQRDSAMYRCASSLGTSGETDTQYFGPGTRLTVL.